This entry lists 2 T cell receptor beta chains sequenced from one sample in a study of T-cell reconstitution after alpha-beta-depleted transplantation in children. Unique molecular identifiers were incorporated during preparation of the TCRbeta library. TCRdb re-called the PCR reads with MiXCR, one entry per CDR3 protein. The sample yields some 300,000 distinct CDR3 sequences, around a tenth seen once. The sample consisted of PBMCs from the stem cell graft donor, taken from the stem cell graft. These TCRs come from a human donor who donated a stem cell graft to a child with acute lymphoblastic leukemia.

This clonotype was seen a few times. CDR3 DNA sequence: TGCAGCGTTGAGAGGACAGGAGCCACAGATACGCAGTATTTT. Encoded protein: CSVERTGATDTQYF. The rearrangement uses TRBV29-1 and TRBJ2-3; 7 nucleotides match TRBD1. The CDR3 is 14 residues long. Germline CDR1 SQVTM, CDR2 ANQGSEA. The J segment lost 2 bases and the V segment lost 3 bases, leaving 5 bases of the junction unmatched.

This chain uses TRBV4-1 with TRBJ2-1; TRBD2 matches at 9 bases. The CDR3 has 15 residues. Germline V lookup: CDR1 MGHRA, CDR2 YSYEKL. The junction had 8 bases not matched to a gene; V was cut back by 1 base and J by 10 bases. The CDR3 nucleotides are TGCGCCAGCAGCCAAGGACTAGCGGAGATATGGGAGCAGTTCTTC. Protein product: CASSQGLAEIWEQFF.